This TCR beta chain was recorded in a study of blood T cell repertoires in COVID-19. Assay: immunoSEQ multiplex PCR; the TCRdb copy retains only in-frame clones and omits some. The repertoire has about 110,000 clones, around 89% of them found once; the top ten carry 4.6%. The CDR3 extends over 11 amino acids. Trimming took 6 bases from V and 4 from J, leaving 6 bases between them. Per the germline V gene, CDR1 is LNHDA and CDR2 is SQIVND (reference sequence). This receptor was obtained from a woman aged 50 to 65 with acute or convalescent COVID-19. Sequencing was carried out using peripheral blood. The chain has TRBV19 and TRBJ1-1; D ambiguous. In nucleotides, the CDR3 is TGTGCCAGTAGGTCGAGCACTGAAGCTTTCTTT. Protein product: CASRSSTEAFF.